Listed below are T cell receptor beta chains from one sample, sequenced in a study of T cells expressing NK-cell markers. Reprocessing the 5' RACE reads, TCRdb reports a single entry for every CDR3 protein and omits DNA. This sample's clone table lists 400,000 or so distinct CDR3 sequences. Source material: blood T cells: a sorted CD56 or NKG2C T cell subset, CD4+ or CD8+ T cells, or bulk PBMC T cells (not recorded which). Receptors originate from a woman aged 50 to 60 in good health. Each CDR3 is given with its conserved first and last residue. The order of the fields is CDR3 protein, V gene, J gene.

CDR3: CASSGDRGLSPLHF; V: TRBV7-9; J: TRBJ1-6
CDR3: CASSLSLAGGPSTGELFF; V: TRBV5-1; J: TRBJ2-2
CDR3: CASSPAVGETQYF; V: TRBV5-1; J: TRBJ2-5
CDR3: CASSGRPNEQFF; V: TRBV4-1; J: TRBJ2-1
CDR3: CASSTMTEPNTEAFF; V: TRBV19; J: TRBJ1-1
CDR3: CSVPLPAFLHGYTF; V: TRBV29-1; J: TRBJ1-2
CDR3: CASSYSRQPQHF; V: TRBV6-2/TRBV6-3; J: TRBJ1-5
CDR3: CASSSTHSERPGEQYF; V: TRBV7-7; J: TRBJ2-7
CDR3: CASSLRTSISEIYNEQFF; V: TRBV5-1; J: TRBJ2-1
CDR3: CASSPPRGVVKENEQFF; V: TRBV7-9; J: TRBJ2-1
CDR3: CASGKGGSGSRRGELFF; V: TRBV6-5; J: TRBJ2-2
CDR3: CSAFGQGTEAFF; V: TRBV29-1; J: TRBJ1-1
CDR3: CSARTAGLNEKLFF; V: TRBV20-1; J: TRBJ1-4
CDR3: CGGGGTAEKLFF; V: TRBV20-1; J: TRBJ1-4
CDR3: CASSEDPQRAIQYF; V: TRBV6-1; J: TRBJ2-4
CDR3: CSARSRGQGRYGYTF; V: TRBV20-1; J: TRBJ1-2
CDR3: CATSSTAQETQYF; V: TRBV24-1; J: TRBJ2-5
CDR3: CASSYSTTPYRGRLVTGELFF; V: TRBV6-5; J: TRBJ2-2
CDR3: CASSLTSSGSRATGELFF; V: TRBV5-1; J: TRBJ2-2
CDR3: CSARKRESHNEQFF; V: TRBV20-1; J: TRBJ2-1
CDR3: CASSLVSLSRSYNEQFF; V: TRBV5-1; J: TRBJ2-1
CDR3: CSATPPGEALEQYF; V: TRBV20-1; J: TRBJ2-7
CDR3: CASSEFGGASYNEQFF; V: TRBV10-1; J: TRBJ2-1
CDR3: CASSFGGLAGSEQFF; V: TRBV12-3/TRBV12-4; J: TRBJ2-1
CDR3: CASSLVLAAPGEQYF; V: TRBV5-1; J: TRBJ2-7
CDR3: CASSVGETRSHEQFF; V: TRBV9; J: TRBJ2-1
CDR3: CASSQEDRGGNEQFF; V: TRBV4-1; J: TRBJ2-1
CDR3: CASSSLPPGGSTDTQYF; V: TRBV5-1; J: TRBJ2-3
CDR3: CASSPPPPSGYGYTF; V: TRBV7-9; J: TRBJ1-2
CDR3: CASSKGSGLTARYEQYF; V: TRBV21-1; J: TRBJ2-7
CDR3: CVTSEGATQETQYF; V: TRBV15; J: TRBJ2-5
CDR3: CASSTRDSGYSTDTQYF; V: TRBV7-8; J: TRBJ2-3
CDR3: CASSSTGENTEAFF; V: TRBV5-5; J: TRBJ1-1
CDR3: CASSRTGEYEQFF; V: TRBV11-2; J: TRBJ2-1
CDR3: CASRPGLQETQYF; V: TRBV5-1; J: TRBJ2-5
CDR3: CASSYSSGGDSPLHF; V: TRBV6-5; J: TRBJ1-6
CDR3: CASSIPSGVGERADTQYF; V: TRBV25-1; J: TRBJ2-3
CDR3: CASSLRTATYNEQFF; V: TRBV12-3/TRBV12-4; J: TRBJ2-1
CDR3: CASTDRGWNQPQHF; V: TRBV6-6; J: TRBJ1-5
CDR3: CASSPLVGANVLTF; V: TRBV5-1; J: TRBJ2-6
CDR3: CASSFATSRHNEQFF; V: TRBV5-8; J: TRBJ2-1
CDR3: CASRREYYEQYF; V: TRBV28; J: TRBJ2-7
CDR3: CASSQTAALSPLHF; V: TRBV19; J: TRBJ1-6
CDR3: CASSRMTSGVHNEQFF; V: TRBV5-1; J: TRBJ2-1
CDR3: CASSLFSLAGDPYEQYF; V: TRBV11-3; J: TRBJ2-7